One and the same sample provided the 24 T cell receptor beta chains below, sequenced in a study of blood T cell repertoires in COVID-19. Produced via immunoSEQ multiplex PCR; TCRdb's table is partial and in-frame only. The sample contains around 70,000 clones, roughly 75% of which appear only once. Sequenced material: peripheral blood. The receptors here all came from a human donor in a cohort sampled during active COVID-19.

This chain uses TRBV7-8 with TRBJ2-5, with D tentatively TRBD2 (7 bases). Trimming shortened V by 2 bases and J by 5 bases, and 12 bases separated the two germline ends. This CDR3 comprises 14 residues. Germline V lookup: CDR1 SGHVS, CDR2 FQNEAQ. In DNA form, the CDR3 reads TGTGCCAGCAGCTTAAGGGGGAGGGGGGAGACCCAGTACTTC. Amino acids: CASSLRGRGETQYF. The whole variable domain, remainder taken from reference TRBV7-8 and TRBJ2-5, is GAGVSQSPRYKVAKRGQDVALRCDPISGHVSLFWYQQALGQGPEFLTYFQNEAQLDKSGLPSDRFFAERPEGSVSTLKIQRTQQEDSAVYLCASSLRGRGETQYFGPGTRLLVL.

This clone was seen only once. The CDR3 sequence is CASSLWGGQGDSPLHF. Here the CDR3 DNA reads TGTGCCAGCAGCCTCTGGGGTGGACAGGGAGATTCACCCCTCCACTTT. V usage is TRBV7-8 and J usage is TRBJ1-6; 8 bases are shared with TRBD1. After removal of 5 bases from V and 8 bases from J, the junction contained 11 bases not matched to a gene. The CDR3 extends over 16 amino acids. Germline V CDR1 and CDR2: SGHVS, FQNEAQ.

Here the CDR3 DNA reads TGTGCCAGCAGCCTCCGGGACAGGGGATCAGAGACCCAGTACTTC. Translating gives CASSLRDRGSETQYF. The rearrangement joins TRBV7-6 to TRBJ2-5; 10 nucleotides match TRBD1. The J segment lost 4 bases and the V segment lost 5 bases, leaving 7 bases of the junction unmatched. CDR3 length equals 15 residues. From germline, CDR1 is SGHVS and CDR2 FNYEAQ.

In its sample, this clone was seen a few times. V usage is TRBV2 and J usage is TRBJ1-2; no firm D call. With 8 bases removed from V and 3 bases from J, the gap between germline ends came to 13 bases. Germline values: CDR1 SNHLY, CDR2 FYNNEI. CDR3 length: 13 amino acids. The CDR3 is CASCCAVDYGYTF. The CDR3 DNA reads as TGTGCCAGCTGCTGTGCGGTCGACTATGGCTACACCTTC.

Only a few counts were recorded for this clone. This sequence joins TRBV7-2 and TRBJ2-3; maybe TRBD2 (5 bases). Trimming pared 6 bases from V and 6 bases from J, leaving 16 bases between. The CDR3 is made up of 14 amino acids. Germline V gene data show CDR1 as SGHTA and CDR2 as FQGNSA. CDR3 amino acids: CASRSLAGKDTQYF. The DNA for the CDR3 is TGTGCCAGCAGATCTCTAGCTGGAAAGGATACGCAGTATTTT. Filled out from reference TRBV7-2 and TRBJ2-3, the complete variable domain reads GAGVSQSPSNKVTEKGKDVELRCDPISGHTALYWYRQSLGQGLEFLIYFQGNSAPDKSGLPSDRFSAERTGGSVSTLTIQRTQQEDSAVYLCASRSLAGKDTQYFGPGTRLTVL.

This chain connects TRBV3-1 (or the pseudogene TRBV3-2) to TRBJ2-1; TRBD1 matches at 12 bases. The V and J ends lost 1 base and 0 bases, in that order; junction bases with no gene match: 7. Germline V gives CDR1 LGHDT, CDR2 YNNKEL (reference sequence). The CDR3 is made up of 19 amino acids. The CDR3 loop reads CASSQARDRGQSSYNEQFF. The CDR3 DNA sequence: TGTGCCAGCAGCCAAGCCCGGGACAGGGGGCAAAGCTCCTACAATGAGCAGTTCTTC.

The CDR3 protein is CSASTTKGGGNTIYF. The DNA of the CDR3 is TGCAGTGCTAGTACCACAAAAGGAGGGGGAAACACCATATATTTT. The chain combines TRBV20-1 with TRBJ1-3; D uncertain. Per the germline V gene, CDR1 is DFQATT and CDR2 is SNEGSKA (reference sequence). The CDR3 totals 15 residues. The ends were cut back, 3 bases at V and 4 bases at J, with 16 bases in the middle.

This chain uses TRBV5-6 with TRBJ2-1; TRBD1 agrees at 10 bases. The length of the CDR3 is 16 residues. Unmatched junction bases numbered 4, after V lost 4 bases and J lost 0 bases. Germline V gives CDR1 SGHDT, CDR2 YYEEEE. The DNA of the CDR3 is TGTGCCAGCAGCCCGGACAGGGGGAGCTCCTACAATGAGCAGTTCTTC. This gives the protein CASSPDRGSSYNEQFF. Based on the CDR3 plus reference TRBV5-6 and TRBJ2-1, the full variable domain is DAGVTQSPTHLIKTRGQQVTLRCSPKSGHDTVSWYQQALGQGPQFIFQYYEEEERQRGNFPDRFSGHQFPNYSSELNVNALLLGDSALYLCASSPDRGSSYNEQFFGPGTRLTVL.

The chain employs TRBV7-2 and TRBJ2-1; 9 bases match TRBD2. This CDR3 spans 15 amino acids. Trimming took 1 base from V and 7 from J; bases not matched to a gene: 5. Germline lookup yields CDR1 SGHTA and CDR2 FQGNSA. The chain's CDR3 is CASSLDGGRANEQFF. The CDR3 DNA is TGTGCCAGCAGCTTAGATGGCGGGAGGGCGAATGAGCAGTTCTTC.

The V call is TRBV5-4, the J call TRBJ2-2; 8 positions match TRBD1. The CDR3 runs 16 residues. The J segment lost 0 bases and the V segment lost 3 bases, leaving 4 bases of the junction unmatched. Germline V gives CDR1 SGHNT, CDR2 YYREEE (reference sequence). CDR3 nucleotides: TGTGCCAGCAGCTCAGACAGGGGCTCGAACACCGGGGAGCTGTTTTTT. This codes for CASSSDRGSNTGELFF. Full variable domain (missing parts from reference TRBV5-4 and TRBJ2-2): ETGVTQSPTHLIKTRGQQVTLRCSSQSGHNTVSWYQQALGQGPQFIFQYYREEENGRGNFPPRFSGLQFPNYSSELNVNALELDDSALYLCASSSDRGSNTGELFFGEGSRLTVL.

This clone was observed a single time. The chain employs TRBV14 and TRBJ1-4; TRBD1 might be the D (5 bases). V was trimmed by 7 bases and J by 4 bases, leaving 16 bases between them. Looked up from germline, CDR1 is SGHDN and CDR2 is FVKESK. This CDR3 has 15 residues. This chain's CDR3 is CASIQRGGDNEKLFF. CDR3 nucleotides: TGTGCCAGCATCCAGCGGGGGGGAGATAATGAAAAACTGTTTTTT.

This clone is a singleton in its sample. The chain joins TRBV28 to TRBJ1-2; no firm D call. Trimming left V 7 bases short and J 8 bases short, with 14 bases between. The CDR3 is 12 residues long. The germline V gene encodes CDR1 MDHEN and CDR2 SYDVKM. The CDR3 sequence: CASTKEGLGYTF. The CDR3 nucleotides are TGTGCCAGCACCAAGGAGGGTTTAGGCTACACCTTC.

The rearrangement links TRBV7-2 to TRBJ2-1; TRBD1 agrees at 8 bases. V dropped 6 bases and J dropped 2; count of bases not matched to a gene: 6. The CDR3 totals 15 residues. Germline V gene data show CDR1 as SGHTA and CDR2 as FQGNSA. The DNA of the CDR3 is TGTGCCAGCAGTCGCCAGGGGGCCCCCTACAATGAGCAGTTCTTC. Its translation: CASSRQGAPYNEQFF.

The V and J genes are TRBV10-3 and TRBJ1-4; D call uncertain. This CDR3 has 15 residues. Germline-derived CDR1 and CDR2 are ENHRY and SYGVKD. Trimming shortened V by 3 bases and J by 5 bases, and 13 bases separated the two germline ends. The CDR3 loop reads CAISDLGQANEKLFF. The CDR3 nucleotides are TGTGCCATCAGTGACCTTGGGCAGGCAAATGAAAAACTGTTTTTT.

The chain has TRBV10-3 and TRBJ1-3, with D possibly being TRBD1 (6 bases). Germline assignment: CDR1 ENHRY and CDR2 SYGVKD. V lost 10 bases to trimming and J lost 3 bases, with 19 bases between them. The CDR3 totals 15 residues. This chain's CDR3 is CASSNRAQGGNTIYF. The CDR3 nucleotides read TGTGCCAGCAGCAACAGGGCGCAGGGTGGAAACACCATATATTTT.

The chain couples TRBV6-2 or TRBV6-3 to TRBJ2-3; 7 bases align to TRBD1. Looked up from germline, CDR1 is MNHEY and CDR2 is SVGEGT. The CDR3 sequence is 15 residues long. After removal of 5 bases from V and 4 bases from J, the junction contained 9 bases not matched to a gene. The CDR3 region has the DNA TGTGCCAGCAGTATAGGGACAGTCCGTTCAGATACGCAGTATTTT. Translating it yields CASSIGTVRSDTQYF.

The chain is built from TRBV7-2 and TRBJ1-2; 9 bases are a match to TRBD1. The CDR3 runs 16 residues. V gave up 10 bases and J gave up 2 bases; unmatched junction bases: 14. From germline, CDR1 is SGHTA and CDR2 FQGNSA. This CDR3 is CATRSGTGLSNYGYTF. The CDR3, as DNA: TGTGCCACCAGGTCCGGGACAGGGTTGTCGAACTATGGCTACACCTTC.

The CDR3 DNA is TGTGCCAGCAGCCTGACCGGGGGTGCGTGGACTGAAGCTTTCTTT. This sequence encodes CASSLTGGAWTEAFF. This chain uses TRBV11-2 with TRBJ1-1, with D possibly being TRBD1 (5 bases). This CDR3 comprises 15 residues. Looked up from germline, CDR1 is SGHAT and CDR2 is FQNNGV. The V gene lost 5 bases and the J gene lost 5 bases, with 18 bases spanning the gap.

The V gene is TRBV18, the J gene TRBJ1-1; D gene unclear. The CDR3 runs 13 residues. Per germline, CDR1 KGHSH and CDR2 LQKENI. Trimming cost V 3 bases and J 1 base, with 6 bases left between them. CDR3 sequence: CASSPRGNTEAFF. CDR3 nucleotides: TGTGCCAGCTCACCTCGGGGGAACACTGAAGCTTTCTTT. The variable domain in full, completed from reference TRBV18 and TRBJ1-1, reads NAGVMQNPRHLVRRRGQEARLRCSPMKGHSHVYWYRQLPEEGLKFMVYLQKENIIDESGMPKERFSAEFPKEGPSILRIQQVVRGDSAAYFCASSPRGNTEAFFGQGTRLTVV.

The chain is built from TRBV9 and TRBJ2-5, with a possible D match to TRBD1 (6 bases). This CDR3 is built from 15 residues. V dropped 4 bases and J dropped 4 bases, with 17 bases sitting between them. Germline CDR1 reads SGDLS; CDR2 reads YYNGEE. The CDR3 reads CASSPWVGGLETQYF. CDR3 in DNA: TGTGCCAGCAGCCCTTGGGTTGGGGGCCTAGAGACCCAGTACTTC. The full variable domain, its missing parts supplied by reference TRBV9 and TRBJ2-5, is DSGVTQTPKHLITATGQRVTLRCSPRSGDLSVYWYQQSLDQGLQFLIQYYNGEERAKGNILERFSAQQFPDLHSELNLSSLELGDSALYFCASSPWVGGLETQYFGPGTRLLVL.

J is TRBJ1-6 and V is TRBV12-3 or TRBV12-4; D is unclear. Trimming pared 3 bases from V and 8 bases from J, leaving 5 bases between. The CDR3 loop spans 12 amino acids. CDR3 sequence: CASSFEDSPLHF. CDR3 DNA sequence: TGTGCCAGCAGTTTTGAGGATTCACCCCTCCACTTT.

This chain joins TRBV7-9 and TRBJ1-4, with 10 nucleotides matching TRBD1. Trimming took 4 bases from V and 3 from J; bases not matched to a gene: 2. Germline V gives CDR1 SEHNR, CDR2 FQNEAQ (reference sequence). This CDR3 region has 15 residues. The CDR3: CASSSGQGANEKLFF. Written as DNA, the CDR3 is TGTGCCAGCAGCTCAGGACAGGGGGCTAATGAAAAACTGTTTTTT.

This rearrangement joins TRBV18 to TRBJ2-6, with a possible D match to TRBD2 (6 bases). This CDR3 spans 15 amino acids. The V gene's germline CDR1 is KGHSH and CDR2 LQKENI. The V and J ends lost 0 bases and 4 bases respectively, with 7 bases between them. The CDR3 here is CASSPPGSGANVLTF. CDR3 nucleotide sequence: TGTGCCAGCTCACCACCCGGGAGCGGGGCCAACGTCCTGACTTTC.

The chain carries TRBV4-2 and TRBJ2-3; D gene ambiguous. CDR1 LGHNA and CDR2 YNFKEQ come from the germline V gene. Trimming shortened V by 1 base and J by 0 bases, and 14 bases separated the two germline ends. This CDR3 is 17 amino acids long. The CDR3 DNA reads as TGTGCCAGCAGCCAAGGTGGGTCGGGTCAGAGCACAGATACGCAGTATTTT. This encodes CASSQGGSGQSTDTQYF.